This record looks at one T cell receptor (beta chain) sequence and its context. The CDR3 has 15 residues. The junction had 4 bases not matched to a gene; V was cut back by 4 bases and J by 2 bases. The V gene's germline CDR1 is SGHRS and CDR2 YFSETQ. The source of the sample is a study of blood T cell repertoires in COVID-19. Study overall: The United States, Italy and Spain supplied acute and convalescent COVID-19 samples.

Source study methods: The assay estimated nucleated cells by amplifying reference gene primers. TCRdb's copy holds only in-frame clones and misses some; the assay was immunoSEQ multiplex PCR. That table supplies the V and J calls and clone size; D and trimming were determined from the DNA. The data show roughly 220,000 clones, with just over 85% seen just once and approximately 2.1% held by the top ten. This TCR was sampled from a man under 40 who had recovered from COVID-19. Material: peripheral blood. This rearrangement joins TRBV5-1 to TRBJ1-4; 8 bases map to TRBD1. The CDR3 DNA follows: TGCGCCAGCAGCGGAACAGGGGGGACTAATGAAAAACTGTTTTTT. Amino acid sequence: CASSGTGGTNEKLFF.